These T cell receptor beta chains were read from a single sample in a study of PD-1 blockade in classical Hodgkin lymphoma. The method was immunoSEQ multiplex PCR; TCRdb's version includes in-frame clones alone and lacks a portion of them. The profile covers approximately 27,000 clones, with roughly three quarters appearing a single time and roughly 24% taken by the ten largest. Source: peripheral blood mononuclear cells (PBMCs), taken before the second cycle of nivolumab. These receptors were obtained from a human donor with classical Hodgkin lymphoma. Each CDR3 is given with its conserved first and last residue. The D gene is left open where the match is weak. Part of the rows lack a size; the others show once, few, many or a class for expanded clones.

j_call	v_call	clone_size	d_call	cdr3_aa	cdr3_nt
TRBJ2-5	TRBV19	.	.	CASSIRGPLGETQYF	TGTGCCAGTAGTATCCGCGGGCCTCTCGGGGAGACCCAGTACTTC
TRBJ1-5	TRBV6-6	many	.	CASSYGGQNQPQHF	TGTGCCAGCAGTTACGGTGGGCAGAATCAGCCCCAGCATTTT
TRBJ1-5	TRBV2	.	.	CASSGRANQPQHF	TGTGCCAGCAGTGGGAGGGCGAATCAGCCCCAGCATTTT
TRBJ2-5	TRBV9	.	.	CASSVRAVQETQYF	TGTGCCAGCAGCGTTCGGGCCGTCCAAGAGACCCAGTACTTC
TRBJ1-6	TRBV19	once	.	CASSYLNNSPLHF	TGTGCCAGTAGTTACCTGAATAATTCACCCCTCCACTTT
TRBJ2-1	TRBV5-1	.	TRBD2	CASSPLAGTYNEQFF	TGCGCCAGCAGCCCACTAGCGGGAACCTACAATGAGCAGTTCTTC
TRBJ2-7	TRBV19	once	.	CASSIGQSYEQYF	TGTGCCAGTAGTATCGGACAGAGCTACGAGCAGTACTTC
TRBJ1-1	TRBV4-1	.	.	CASSQDDRSTEAFF	TGCGCCAGCAGCCAAGATGACAGGTCCACTGAAGCTTTCTTT
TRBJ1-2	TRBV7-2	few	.	CASSLGGPYGYTF	TGTGCCAGCAGCTTAGGGGGGCCCTATGGCTACACCTTC
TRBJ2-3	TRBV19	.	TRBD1	CASSILGTGTDTQYF	TGTGCCAGTAGTATCCTTGGGACAGGCACAGATACGCAGTATTTT
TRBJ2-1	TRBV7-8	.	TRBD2	CASSLLGLAGSYNEQFF	TGTGCCAGCAGCTTGCTGGGACTAGCGGGCTCCTACAATGAGCAGTTCTTC
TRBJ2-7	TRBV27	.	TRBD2	CTSSLRGGLAIREQYF	TGTACCAGCAGTTTAAGGGGAGGACTAGCAATACGGGAGCAGTACTTC
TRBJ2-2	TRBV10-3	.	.	CAIAKGVDTGELFF	TGTGCCATAGCGAAAGGGGTAGACACCGGGGAGCTGTTTTTT
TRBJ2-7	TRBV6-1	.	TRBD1	CASSEVGGQYEQYF	TGTGCCAGCAGTGAAGTAGGGGGCCAGTACGAGCAGTACTTC
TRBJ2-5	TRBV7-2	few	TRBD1	CASSLGSGGRETQYF	TGTGCCAGCAGCTTAGGGTCAGGGGGTCGGGAGACCCAGTACTTC
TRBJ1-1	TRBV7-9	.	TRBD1	CASRLTGLGTEAFF	TGTGCCAGCAGACTGACAGGGTTGGGCACTGAAGCTTTCTTT
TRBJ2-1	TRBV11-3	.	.	CASSLEAVAWAGIFYNEQFF	TGTGCCAGCAGCTTAGAAGCAGTGGCGTGGGCGGGGATATTCTACAATGAGCAGTTCTTC
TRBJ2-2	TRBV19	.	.	CASSFLGTGELFF	TGTGCCAGTTCCTTCCTGGGCACCGGGGAGCTGTTTTTT